The 5 T cell receptor beta chains presented below share a single source sample, sequenced in a study of OX40 agonist ivuxolimab in advanced cancers. Profiling relied on immunoSEQ multiplex PCR, and the TCRdb table lists in-frame clones only, not all of them. The sample carries about 61,000 clones, roughly 80% recorded once. The sample was CD4+ or CD8+ T cells sorted from blood, taken in a trial of the OX40 agonist ivuxolimab. These receptor sequences come from an adult with an advanced solid tumor such as melanoma, head and neck, liver or kidney cancer.

This clone appeared once. The rearrangement uses TRBV5-4 and TRBJ2-3; weak D call: TRBD2 (5 bases). V lost 4 bases and J 2 bases, leaving 11 bases between the germline ends. Germline V CDR1 and CDR2: SGHNT, YYREEE (reference sequence). The CDR3 loop spans 14 amino acids. This CDR3 reads CASSPAGSTDTQYF. The CDR3 DNA follows: TGTGCCAGCAGCCCCGCGGGCTCCACAGATACGCAGTATTTT. Based on the CDR3 plus reference TRBV5-4 and TRBJ2-3, the full variable domain is ETGVTQSPTHLIKTRGQQVTLRCSSQSGHNTVSWYQQALGQGPQFIFQYYREEENGRGNFPPRFSGLQFPNYSSELNVNALELDDSALYLCASSPAGSTDTQYFGPGTRLTVL.

The chain links TRBV29-1 to TRBJ2-3; TRBD1 agrees at 9 bases. Trimming cost V 2 bases and J 3 bases; bases outside gene matches: 6. CDR3 length equals 15 residues. The germline V gene encodes CDR1 SQVTM and CDR2 ANQGSEA. CDR3 region: CSVEPRTGATDTQYF. DNA for the CDR3: TGCAGCGTTGAACCTCGGACAGGGGCTACAGATACGCAGTATTTT.

V gene TRBV30 combines with J gene TRBJ1-5, with D unclear. CDR1 GTSNPN and CDR2 SVGIG come from the germline V gene (reference sequence). There are 13 residues in the CDR3. V gave up 0 bases and J gave up 5 bases, with 8 bases separating them. The CDR3 nucleotides are TGTGCCTGGAGTGTAGGGTCCGATCAGCCCCAGCATTTT. Residues: CAWSVGSDQPQHF.

The chain links TRBV7-9 to TRBJ1-1; D gene ambiguous. The V end lost 11 bases, the J end lost 3 bases, and 16 bases lay between the germline ends. The CDR3 contains 13 residues. Germline CDR1 SEHNR, CDR2 FQNEAQ (reference sequence). DNA of the CDR3: TGTGCCGGCCTAAGGGAAAGGGACACTGAAGCTTTCTTT. This encodes CAGLRERDTEAFF.

This clone was observed a few times. V is TRBV5-6 and J is TRBJ2-5, with D tentatively TRBD1 (6 bases). Deletions cut 1 base from V and 2 bases from J, with 9 bases between. CDR3 length equals 14 residues. CDR1 and CDR2 (germline): SGHDT, YYEEEE. In DNA form, the CDR3 reads TGTGCCAGCAGCTTGCAAACAGGGCAAGAGACCCAGTACTTC. Protein: CASSLQTGQETQYF.